These T cell receptor beta chains were read from a single sample in a study of blood T cell repertoires in COVID-19. Profiled with immunoSEQ multiplex PCR; TCRdb holds only in-frame clones, not every one. The table records about 62,000 clones, 75% to 90% of them present only once. The specimen was peripheral blood. The receptors were gathered from a woman of 80 years or more with acute or convalescent COVID-19. Each CDR3 is given with its conserved first and last residue. D genes are given only for firm matches. Part of the rows lack a size; the others show once, few, many or a class for expanded clones.

v_call	j_call	cdr3_length	d_call	clone_size	cdr3_aa	cdr3_nt
TRBV28	TRBJ1-1	12	NA	once	CASSQQNTEAFF	TGTGCCAGCAGTCAACAGAACACTGAAGCTTTCTTT
TRBV10-2	TRBJ1-3	13	NA	few	CASSVSGIHTIYF	TGCGCCAGCAGTGTGTCCGGGATCCACACCATATATTTT
TRBV5-4	TRBJ2-4	16	NA	NA	CASTITRGARENIQYF	TGTGCCAGCACCATCACCAGGGGGGCGCGGGAAAACATTCAGTACTTC
TRBV5-6	TRBJ2-5	16	NA	NA	CASSLALSGQGETQYF	TGTGCCAGCAGCTTGGCCCTCTCGGGGCAGGGGGAGACCCAGTACTTC
TRBV7-2	TRBJ1-3	18	NA	NA	CASSLARPNTGSGNTIYF	TGTGCCAGCAGCTTAGCGCGCCCGAACACAGGCTCAGGAAACACCATATATTTT
TRBV7-2	TRBJ1-2	15	TRBD1	NA	CASSSNRDRGNGYTF	TGTGCCAGCAGCTCCAACCGGGACAGGGGAAATGGCTACACCTTC
TRBV10-3	TRBJ1-5	17	NA	NA	CAISAVAGMKGNQPQHF	TGTGCCATCAGTGCGGTGGCAGGGATGAAGGGCAATCAGCCCCAGCATTTT
TRBV29-1	TRBJ1-1	13	NA	NA	CSVSGLVSTEAFF	TGCAGCGTCTCAGGGTTAGTGAGCACTGAAGCTTTCTTT
TRBV9	TRBJ2-3	12	NA	NA	CASSVDRDTQYF	TGTGCCAGCAGCGTAGATAGAGATACGCAGTATTTT
TRBV2	TRBJ2-1	14	TRBD1	NA	CASNRDRGYNEQFF	TGTGCCAGCAACCGGGACAGGGGCTACAATGAGCAGTTCTTC
TRBV5-1	TRBJ2-7	15	TRBD1	NA	CASSWAGTGGDEQYF	TGCGCCAGCAGCTGGGCCGGGACAGGTGGAGACGAGCAGTACTTC
TRBV4-3	TRBJ2-3	16	TRBD2	few	CASSQDFLAGGRLQYF	TGCGCCAGCAGCCAAGACTTCCTAGCGGGGGGCCGATTGCAGTATTTT
TRBV19	TRBJ1-4	15	NA	once	CASSARDMDNEKLFF	TGTGCCAGTAGTGCCCGGGACATGGACAATGAAAAACTGTTTTTT
TRBV3-1/TRBV3-2	TRBJ1-3	15	NA	NA	CASSQDLRSGNTIYF	TGTGCCAGCAGCCAAGATCTACGGTCGGGAAACACCATATATTTT
TRBV19	TRBJ2-5	13	NA	NA	CASGGFPPETQYF	TGTGCCAGTGGAGGATTTCCACCAGAGACCCAGTACTTC
TRBV7-9	TRBJ1-2	15	NA	NA	CASSPDRFRERGYTF	TGTGCCAGCAGCCCGGACAGATTCCGAGAGAGGGGCTACACCTTC
TRBV5-1	TRBJ1-5	14	NA	NA	CASSLGPGSQPQHF	TGCGCCAGCAGCTTAGGCCCTGGGAGTCAGCCCCAGCATTTT
TRBV3-1/TRBV3-2	TRBJ2-7	15	NA	once	CASSQVYFPSYEQYF	TGTGCCAGCAGCCAAGTTTACTTCCCCTCCTACGAGCAGTACTTC
TRBV7-9	TRBJ1-2	12	NA	NA	CASSSLLDGYTF	TGTGCCAGCAGCTCACTCCTTGATGGCTACACCTTC
TRBV28	TRBJ2-1	17	TRBD2	NA	CASWAKSGRPSYNEQFF	TGTGCCAGCTGGGCGAAAAGCGGGAGGCCATCCTACAATGAGCAGTTCTTC
TRBV5-1	TRBJ2-1	15	NA	NA	CASSLISGAYNEQFF	TGCGCCAGCAGCTTGATAAGCGGAGCCTACAATGAGCAGTTCTTC
TRBV9	TRBJ1-1	16	TRBD1	NA	CASSPGRGRGGTEAFF	TGTGCCAGCAGCCCTGGCAGGGGGCGAGGGGGCACTGAAGCTTTCTTT
TRBV29-1	TRBJ2-7	12	TRBD1	NA	CSVGTGIYEQYF	TGCAGCGTTGGGACAGGGATCTACGAGCAGTACTTC
TRBV10-3	TRBJ2-1	18	TRBD1	NA	CAISDPGQGVTSYNEQFF	TGTGCCATCAGTGACCCGGGACAGGGGGTAACCTCCTACAATGAGCAGTTCTTC
TRBV6-5	TRBJ1-5	14	NA	NA	CASSYAGANQPQHF	TGTGCCAGCAGTTACGCAGGGGCCAATCAGCCCCAGCATTTT
TRBV19	TRBJ2-1	17	TRBD2	once	CASSSLFGLAGDNEQFF	TGTGCCAGTAGTTCCCTTTTTGGACTAGCGGGAGACAATGAGCAGTTCTTC
TRBV13	TRBJ2-3	17	NA	NA	CASSQGPASGIWDTQYF	TGTGCCAGCAGCCAAGGACCAGCTTCAGGGATCTGGGATACGCAGTATTTT
TRBV5-1	TRBJ2-7	15	TRBD2	NA	CASSGSGGPTYEQYF	TGCGCCAGCAGCGGGAGCGGGGGGCCCACCTACGAGCAGTACTTC
TRBV19	TRBJ1-5	15	NA	NA	CASTDLSPEGQPQHF	TGTGCCAGTACTGACCTATCACCTGAGGGTCAGCCCCAGCATTTT
TRBV12-5	TRBJ2-7	14	TRBD2	NA	CASGVAGGPHEQYF	TGTGCTAGTGGAGTAGCGGGAGGGCCCCACGAGCAGTACTTC
TRBV7-9	TRBJ2-1	16	TRBD1	NA	CASSSKDRATYNEQFF	TGTGCCAGCAGCTCTAAAGACAGGGCTACCTACAATGAGCAGTTCTTC
TRBV6-7	TRBJ2-2	12	NA	NA	CARHPRLGELFF	TGTGCCAGGCACCCCAGACTGGGGGAGCTGTTTTTT
TRBV27	TRBJ2-2	18	TRBD2	NA	CASSLLLAGGLNTGELFF	TGTGCCAGCAGTTTATTACTAGCGGGGGGCCTGAACACCGGGGAGCTGTTTTTT
TRBV28	TRBJ2-7	12	NA	NA	CASSLGGYEQYF	TGTGCCAGCAGTTTGGGAGGATACGAGCAGTACTTC
TRBV19	TRBJ1-6	14	NA	NA	CASRNRDTGSPLHF	TGTGCCAGTAGGAACCGGGACACTGGATCACCCCTCCACTTT
TRBV9	TRBJ2-3	16	TRBD2	NA	CASSVGLNMYTDTQYF	TGTGCCAGCAGCGTGGGACTAAACATGTACACAGATACGCAGTATTTT
TRBV10-1	TRBJ2-5	15	TRBD2	NA	CASSEGSGRKETQYF	TGCGCCAGCAGTGAGGGTAGCGGGAGAAAGGAGACCCAGTACTTC
TRBV5-4	TRBJ2-1	14	TRBD1	NA	CASSFGQGGGEQFF	TGTGCCAGCAGCTTTGGACAGGGGGGAGGTGAGCAGTTCTTC
TRBV4-3	TRBJ1-1	13	TRBD1	NA	CASSHLGDSEAFF	TGCGCCAGCAGCCACCTTGGGGACAGTGAAGCTTTCTTT
TRBV12-3/TRBV12-4	TRBJ1-1	12	NA	NA	CASSLKEYEAFF	TGTGCCAGCAGTTTAAAGGAGTACGAAGCTTTCTTT
TRBV29-1	TRBJ1-1	13	NA	NA	CSVGAGMNTEAFF	TGCAGCGTTGGGGCCGGGATGAACACTGAAGCTTTCTTT
TRBV11-2	TRBJ2-5	13	NA	NA	CASSRGDQETQYF	TGTGCCAGCAGCCGCGGGGATCAAGAGACCCAGTACTTC
TRBV19	TRBJ1-1	16	NA	once	CASSNEHVGAGTEAFF	TGTGCCAGTAGTAATGAACATGTGGGCGCGGGCACTGAAGCTTTCTTT
TRBV19	TRBJ2-3	14	NA	NA	CAASGGSSTDTQYF	TGTGCCGCCAGCGGCGGATCTAGCACAGATACGCAGTATTTT
TRBV18	TRBJ1-6	14	TRBD1	NA	CASSPGQGNSPLHF	TGTGCCAGCTCACCAGGACAGGGCAATTCACCCCTCCACTTT
TRBV19	TRBJ1-2	14	NA	NA	CASSIQGGGYGYTF	TGTGCCAGTAGTATACAGGGCGGAGGGTATGGCTACACCTTC
TRBV20-1	TRBJ2-7	15	TRBD1	NA	CSASGTGGQVYEQYF	TGCAGTGCTAGTGGAACAGGGGGACAAGTATACGAGCAGTACTTC
TRBV7-2	TRBJ1-2	14	NA	once	CASSPTQANYGYTF	TGTGCCAGCAGCCCAACACAGGCTAACTATGGCTACACCTTC